This TCR beta chain was profiled in a study of cytomegalovirus exposure and HLA in healthy donors. General observations from the study: Association of a missense DCLRE1C variant with TCR beta V- and J-gene trimming was reported in a later analysis.

V was shortened by 0 bases and J by 5 bases, with 14 bases between the two germline ends. The germline V gene has CDR1 SGHRS and CDR2 YFSETQ. The CDR3 sequence is 15 residues long. 60 Vbeta and 13 Jbeta primers were used in PCR. Sequencing used immunoSEQ multiplex PCR; TCRdb keeps in-frame clones, though not all of them. Of fewer than 200,000 clones in the sample, around four fifths were seen once. As for this clone: The antigen is unknown.

Sequenced material: PBMCs. V and J are TRBV5-1 and TRBJ1-2, with D uncertain. This receptor was obtained from a female donor in good health and CMV-seronegative. The CDR3 is CASSLDRGSAYGYTF. CDR3 nucleotides: TGCGCCAGCAGCTTGGATCGGGGTTCGGCTTATGGCTACACCTTC. The complete variable domain, with remaining parts taken from reference TRBV5-1 and TRBJ1-2, reads KAGVTQTPRYLIKTRGQQVTLSCSPISGHRSVSWYQQTPGQGLQFLFEYFSETQRNKGNFPGRFSGRQFSNSRSEMNVSTLELGDSALYLCASSLDRGSAYGYTFGSGTRLTVV.